This record looks at one TCR beta chain sequence and its context. This sample is part of a study of human T cells and chemical hapten exposure. CDR3 length equals 14 residues. Germline lookup yields CDR1 MNHEY and CDR2 SVGEGT. The junction had 8 bases not matched to a gene; V was cut back by 8 bases and J by 6 bases. Time point defined: patch test 2, 6 weeks after DPC sensitization. Documented treatment: therapeutic diphenylcyclopropenone sensitization with weekly scalp DPC. At every patch-test visit, blood was drawn before the patch test was applied. The authors' total RNA extraction used unfractionated whole blood. From the RACE reads, TCRdb called clonotypes with MiXCR, one entry per CDR3 protein. Of 80,000 to 100,000 distinct CDR3 sequences listed, about 9% are singletons.

The clonotype originates from a woman aged 40 to 50 with alopecia areata. Some clones in this sample may be carry-over from other donors' samples. The V and J genes are TRBV6-2 or TRBV6-3 and TRBJ2-1; 9 nucleotides agree with TRBD2. The sequencing used whole blood, collected in connection with sensitization to the hapten diphenylcyclopropenone (DPC). The CDR3 spells CASLKREATNEQFF. The CDR3 coding sequence is TGTGCCAGCCTCAAGCGGGAGGCCACCAATGAGCAGTTCTTC.